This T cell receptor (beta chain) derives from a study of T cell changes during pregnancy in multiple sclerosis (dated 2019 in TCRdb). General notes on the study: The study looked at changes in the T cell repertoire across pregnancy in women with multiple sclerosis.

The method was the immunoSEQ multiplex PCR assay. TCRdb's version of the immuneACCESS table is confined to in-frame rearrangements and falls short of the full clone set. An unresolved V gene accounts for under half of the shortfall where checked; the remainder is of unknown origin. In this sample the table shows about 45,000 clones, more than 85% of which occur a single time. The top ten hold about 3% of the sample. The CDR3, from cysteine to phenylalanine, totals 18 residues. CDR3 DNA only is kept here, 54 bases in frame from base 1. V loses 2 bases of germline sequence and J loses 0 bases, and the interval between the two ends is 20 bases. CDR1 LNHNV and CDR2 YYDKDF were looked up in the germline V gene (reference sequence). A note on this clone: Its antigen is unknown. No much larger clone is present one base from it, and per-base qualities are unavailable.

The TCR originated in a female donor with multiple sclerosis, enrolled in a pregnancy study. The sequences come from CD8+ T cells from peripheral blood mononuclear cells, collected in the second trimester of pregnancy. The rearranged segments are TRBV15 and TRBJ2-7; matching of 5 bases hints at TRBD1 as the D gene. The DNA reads TGTGCCACCAGCAGATTTCCCCCTGACAGCTCCATCTCCTACGAGCAGTACTTC. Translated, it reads CATSRFPPDSSISYEQYF. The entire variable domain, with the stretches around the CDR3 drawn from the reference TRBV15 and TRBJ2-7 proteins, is DAMVIQNPRYQVTQFGKPVTLSCSQTLNHNVMYWYQQKSSQAPKLLFHYYDKDFNNEADTPDNFQSRRPNTSFCFLDIRSPGLGDTAMYLCATSRFPPDSSISYEQYFGPGTRLTVT.